What follows is one TCR beta chain and its context. These data originate in a study of T cells in Graves' hyperthyroidism and ophthalmopathy. 9.5 to 10 ml fresh peripheral blood yielded the PBMCs. CDR3 size: 15 residues. V was clipped by 1 base and J by 4 bases; unmatched bases: 2. The germline V gene has CDR1 SGHAT and CDR2 FQNNGV. Regions amplified from RNA transcripts were the TCR beta CDR3 regions. The study used the HTBI primer set for a first-round RT-PCR of the TCR CDR3. TCRdb reprocessed the multiplex PCR reads via MiXCR and lists one record per CDR3 protein. The sample has about 710,000 distinct CDR3 sequences; about a sixth are singletons.

Sample: blood. The chain links TRBV11-2 to TRBJ2-1; the match to TRBD2 covers 9 bases. This sequence originates from a man between 18 and 35 years old with Graves' hyperthyroidism. This chain's CDR3 is CASSLVAGEYNEQFF. In nucleotides, the CDR3 is TGTGCCAGCAGCTTAGTAGCGGGAGAGTACAATGAGCAGTTCTTC.